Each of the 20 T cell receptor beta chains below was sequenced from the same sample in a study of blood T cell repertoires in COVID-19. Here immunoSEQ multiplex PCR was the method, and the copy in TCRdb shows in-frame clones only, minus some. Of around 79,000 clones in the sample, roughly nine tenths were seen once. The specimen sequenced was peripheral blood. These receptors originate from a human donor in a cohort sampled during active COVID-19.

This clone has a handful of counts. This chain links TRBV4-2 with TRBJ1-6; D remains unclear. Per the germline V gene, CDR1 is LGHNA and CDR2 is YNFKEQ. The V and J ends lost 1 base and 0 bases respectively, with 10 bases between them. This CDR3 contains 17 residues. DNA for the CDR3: TGTGCCAGCAGCCAAGTCCCAGGCCGCTCCTATAATTCACCCCTCCACTTT. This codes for CASSQVPGRSYNSPLHF.

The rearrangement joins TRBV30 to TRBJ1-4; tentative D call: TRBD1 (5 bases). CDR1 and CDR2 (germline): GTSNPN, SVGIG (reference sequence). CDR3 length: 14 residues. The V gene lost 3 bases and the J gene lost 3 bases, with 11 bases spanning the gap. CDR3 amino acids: CAWSEDRANEKLFF. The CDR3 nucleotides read TGTGCCTGGAGCGAAGACAGAGCTAATGAAAAACTGTTTTTT.

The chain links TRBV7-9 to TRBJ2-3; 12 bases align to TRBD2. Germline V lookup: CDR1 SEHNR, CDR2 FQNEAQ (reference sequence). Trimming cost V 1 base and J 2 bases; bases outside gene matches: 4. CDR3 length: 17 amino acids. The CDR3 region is CASSLDLAGGPTDTQYF. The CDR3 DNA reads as TGTGCCAGCAGCTTAGACCTAGCGGGAGGGCCCACAGATACGCAGTATTTT.

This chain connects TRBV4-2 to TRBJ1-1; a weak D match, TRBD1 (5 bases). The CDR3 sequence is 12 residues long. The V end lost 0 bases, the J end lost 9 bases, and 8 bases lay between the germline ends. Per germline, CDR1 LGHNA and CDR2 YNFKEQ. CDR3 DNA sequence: TGTGCCAGCAGCCAAGATTACAGGCAAGCTTTCTTT. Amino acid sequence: CASSQDYRQAFF.

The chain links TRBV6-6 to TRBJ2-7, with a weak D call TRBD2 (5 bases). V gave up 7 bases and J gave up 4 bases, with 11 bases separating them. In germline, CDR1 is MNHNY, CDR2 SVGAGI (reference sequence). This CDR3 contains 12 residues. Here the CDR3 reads CASTAGFYEQYF. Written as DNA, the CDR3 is TGTGCCAGCACTGCGGGCTTTTACGAGCAGTACTTC.

CDR3 coding DNA: TGTGCCACCAGCCTAACACGTGGGGGCATCGAGCAGTACTTC. It encodes CATSLTRGGIEQYF. The chain uses TRBV15 and TRBJ2-7, with a weak D call TRBD1 (6 bases). CDR1 LNHNV and CDR2 YYDKDF come from the germline V gene (reference sequence). Deletions cut 5 bases from V and 6 bases from J, with 17 bases between. This CDR3 has 14 amino acids. Variable domain in full (rest from reference TRBV15 and TRBJ2-7): DAMVIQNPRYQVTQFGKPVTLSCSQTLNHNVMYWYQQKSSQAPKLLFHYYDKDFNNEADTPDNFQSRRPNTSFCFLDIRSPGLGDTAMYLCATSLTRGGIEQYFGPGTRLTVT.

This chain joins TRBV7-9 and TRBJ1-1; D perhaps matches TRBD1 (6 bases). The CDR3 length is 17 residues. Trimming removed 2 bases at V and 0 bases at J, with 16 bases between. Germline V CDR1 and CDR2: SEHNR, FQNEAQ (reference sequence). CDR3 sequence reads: CASSLTPDSYMNTEAFF. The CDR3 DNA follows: TGTGCCAGCAGCTTAACGCCGGACAGTTACATGAACACTGAAGCTTTCTTT.

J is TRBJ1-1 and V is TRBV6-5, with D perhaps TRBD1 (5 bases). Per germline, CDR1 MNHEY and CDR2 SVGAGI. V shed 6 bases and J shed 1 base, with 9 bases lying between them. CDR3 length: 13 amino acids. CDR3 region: CASSQDRNTEAFF. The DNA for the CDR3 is TGTGCCAGCAGCCAAGACAGGAACACTGAAGCTTTCTTT.

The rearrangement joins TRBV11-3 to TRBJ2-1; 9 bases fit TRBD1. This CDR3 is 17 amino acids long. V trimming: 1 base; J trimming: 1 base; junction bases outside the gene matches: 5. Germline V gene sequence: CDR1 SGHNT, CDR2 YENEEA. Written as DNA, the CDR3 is TGTGCCAGCAGCTTAGCGGGGACAGGGCAGTCCTACAATGAGCAGTTCTTC. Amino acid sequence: CASSLAGTGQSYNEQFF.

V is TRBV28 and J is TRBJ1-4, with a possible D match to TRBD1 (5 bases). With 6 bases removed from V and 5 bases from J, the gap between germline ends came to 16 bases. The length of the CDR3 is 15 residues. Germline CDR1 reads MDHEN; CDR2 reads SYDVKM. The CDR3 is CASSPTGGVNEKLFF. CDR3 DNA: TGTGCCAGCAGCCCCACAGGAGGGGTGAATGAAAAACTGTTTTTT.

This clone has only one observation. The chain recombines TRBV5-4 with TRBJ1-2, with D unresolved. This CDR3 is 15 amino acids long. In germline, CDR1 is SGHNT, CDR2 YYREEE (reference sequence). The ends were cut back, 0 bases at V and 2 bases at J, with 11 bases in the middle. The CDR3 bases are TGTGCCAGCAGCTTGGATCTGGAACAGAACTATGGCTACACCTTC. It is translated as CASSLDLEQNYGYTF.

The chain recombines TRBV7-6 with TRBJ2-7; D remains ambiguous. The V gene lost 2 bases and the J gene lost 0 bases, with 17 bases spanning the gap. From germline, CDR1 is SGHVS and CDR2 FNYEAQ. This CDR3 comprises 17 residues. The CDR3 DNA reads TGTGCCAGCAGCTTAACTATACGGTCGTCGGGCTCCTACGAGCAGTACTTC. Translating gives CASSLTIRSSGSYEQYF.

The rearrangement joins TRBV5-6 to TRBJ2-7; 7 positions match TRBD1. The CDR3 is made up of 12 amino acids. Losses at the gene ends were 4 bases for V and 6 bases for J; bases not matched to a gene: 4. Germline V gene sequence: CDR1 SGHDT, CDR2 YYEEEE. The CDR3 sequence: CASSRQGIEQYF. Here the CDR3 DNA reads TGTGCCAGCAGCCGACAGGGAATCGAGCAGTACTTC.

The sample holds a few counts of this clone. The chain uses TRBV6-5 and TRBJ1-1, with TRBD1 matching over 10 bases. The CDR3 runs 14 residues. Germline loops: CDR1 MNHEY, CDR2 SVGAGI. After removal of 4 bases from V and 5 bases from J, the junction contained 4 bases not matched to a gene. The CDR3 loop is CASSSGTGETEAFF. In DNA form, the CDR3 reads TGTGCCAGCAGTTCGGGGACAGGGGAAACTGAAGCTTTCTTT.

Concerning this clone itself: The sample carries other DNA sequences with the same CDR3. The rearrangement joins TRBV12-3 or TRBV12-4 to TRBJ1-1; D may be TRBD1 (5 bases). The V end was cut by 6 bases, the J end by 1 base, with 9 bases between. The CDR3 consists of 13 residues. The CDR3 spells CASSLGANTEAFF. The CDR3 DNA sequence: TGTGCCAGCAGCCTAGGGGCGAACACTGAAGCTTTCTTT.

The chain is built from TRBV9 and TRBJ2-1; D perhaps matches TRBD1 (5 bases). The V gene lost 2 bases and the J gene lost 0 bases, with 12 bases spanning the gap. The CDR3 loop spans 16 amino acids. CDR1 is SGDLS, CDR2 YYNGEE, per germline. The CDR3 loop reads CASSVDTTRSYNEQFF. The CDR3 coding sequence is TGTGCCAGCAGCGTGGACACTACCCGCTCCTACAATGAGCAGTTCTTC.

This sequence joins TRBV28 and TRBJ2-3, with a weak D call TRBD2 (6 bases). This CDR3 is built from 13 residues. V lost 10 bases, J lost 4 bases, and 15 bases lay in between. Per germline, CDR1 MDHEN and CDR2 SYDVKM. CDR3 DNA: TGTGCCATCTTTAGGGGCGGGGCAGATACGCAGTATTTT. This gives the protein CAIFRGGADTQYF.

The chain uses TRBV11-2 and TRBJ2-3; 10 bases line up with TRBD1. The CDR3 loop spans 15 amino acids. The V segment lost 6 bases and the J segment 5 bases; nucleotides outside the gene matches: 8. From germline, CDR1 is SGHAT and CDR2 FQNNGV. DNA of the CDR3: TGTGCCAGCAGTAAAGACAGGGGGCGCGAAGATACGCAGTATTTT. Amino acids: CASSKDRGREDTQYF.

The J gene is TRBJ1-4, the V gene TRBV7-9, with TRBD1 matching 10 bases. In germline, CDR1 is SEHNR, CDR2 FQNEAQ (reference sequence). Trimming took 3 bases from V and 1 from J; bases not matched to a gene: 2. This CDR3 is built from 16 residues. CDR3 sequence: CASSFGDRGTNEKLFF. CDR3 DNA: TGTGCCAGCAGCTTCGGGGACAGGGGAACTAATGAAAAACTGTTTTTT.

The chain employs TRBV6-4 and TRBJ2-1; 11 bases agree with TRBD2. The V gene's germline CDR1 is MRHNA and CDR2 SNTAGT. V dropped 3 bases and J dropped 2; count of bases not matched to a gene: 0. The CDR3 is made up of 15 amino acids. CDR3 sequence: CASSELAGAYNEQFF. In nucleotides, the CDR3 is TGTGCCAGCAGTGAACTAGCGGGAGCCTACAATGAGCAGTTCTTC.